The clone carrying this T cell receptor (beta chain) was counted between two and nine times. The data originate from a study of T cells in Graves' hyperthyroidism and ophthalmopathy. The CDR3 extends over 14 amino acids. Trimming cost V 0 bases and J 6 bases, with 10 bases left between them. Per the germline V gene, CDR1 is SGDLS and CDR2 is YYNGEE. Amplification of TCR beta CDR3 regions was performed using RNA transcripts as template. The primer set for the first-round RT-PCR of the TCR CDR3 was HTBI. MiXCR, run by TCRdb on the multiplex PCR reads, gives a single entry per CDR3 protein. The profile covers 300,000 to 350,000 distinct CDR3 sequences, with roughly 15% appearing a single time and approximately 35% taken by the ten largest.

The source of this sequence is a young man with Graves' hyperthyroidism. Material for sequencing was blood. V is TRBV9 and J is TRBJ2-1; no clear D. CDR3 residues: CASSVDPATNEQFF. For the CDR3, the DNA is TGTGCCAGCAGCGTAGATCCAGCGACCAATGAGCAGTTCTTC.